The 20 T cell receptor beta chains below all came from one sample that was sequenced in a study of TIL therapy for anti-PD-1-resistant metastatic lung cancer. The libraries were made with immunoSEQ v3. TCRdb keeps only in-frame clones here, not all; method: immunoSEQ multiplex PCR. In the table there are about 21,000 clones, around 71% of which are singletons. Time point denoted: pre-treatment sample, taken before nivolumab and TIL therapy. Source: blood, taken at baseline. The origin of the receptors is a person aged 25 to 80 with non-small cell lung cancer.

The gene calls are TRBV7-9 and TRBJ1-4; D call uncertain. The CDR3 extends over 15 amino acids. The V gene lost 3 bases and the J gene lost 8 bases, with 16 bases spanning the gap. CDR1 SEHNR and CDR2 FQNEAQ come from the germline V gene (reference sequence). CDR3 coding DNA: TGTGCCAGCAGCTTGGATCGGATCAAGTCGGAAAAACTGTTTTTT. As protein: CASSLDRIKSEKLFF.

This clone was seen only once. The chain links TRBV2 to TRBJ2-1; D call uncertain. Germline V gene lookup returns CDR1 SNHLY and CDR2 FYNNEI. V was cut by 5 bases and J by 7 bases, with 12 bases left in between. The length of the CDR3 is 13 residues. CDR3 nucleotide sequence: TGTGCCAGCAGTTCCCTCTTGGGGAATGAGCAGTTCTTC. Its protein product is CASSSLLGNEQFF.

V usage is TRBV5-7 and J usage is TRBJ1-6; D gene unclear. TRBV5-7 is an ORF, and what it does is uncertain. CDR3 length: 15 residues. The V end lost 0 bases, the J end lost 9 bases, and 13 bases lay between the germline ends. The CDR3 loop is CASSLVLTSGSPLHF. The CDR3, as DNA: TGTGCCAGCAGCTTGGTATTGACCTCCGGTTCACCCCTCCACTTT.

The V gene is TRBV5-5, the J gene TRBJ2-2, with a possible D match to TRBD1 (5 bases). Between the trimmed V and J ends, which lost 2 bases and 6 bases, there was a span of 8 bases. CDR3 size: 13 residues. Germline V gene lookup returns CDR1 SGHKS and CDR2 YYEKEE (reference sequence). The CDR3 bases are TGTGCCAGCAGCTTAAGGGGCGCCGGGGAGCTGTTTTTT. Protein sequence: CASSLRGAGELFF.

This clone appeared once. The chain couples TRBV6-6 to TRBJ2-7, with 7 bases aligning to TRBD1. The CDR3 contains 13 residues. After removal of 4 bases from V and 1 base from J, the junction contained 1 base not matched to a gene. CDR1 and CDR2 (germline): MNHNY, SVGAGI (reference sequence). In nucleotides, the CDR3 is TGTGCCAGCAGTTTGGGACAGTCCTACGAGCAGTACTTC. It yields the protein CASSLGQSYEQYF.

The gene calls are TRBV9 and TRBJ1-2, with a possible D match to TRBD1 (5 bases). The CDR3 loop spans 16 amino acids. The germline V and J ends were trimmed by 2 bases and 3 bases, with 17 bases remaining between them. Per germline, CDR1 SGDLS and CDR2 YYNGEE. The CDR3 sequence: CASSVVAGGEDYGYTF. In DNA form, the CDR3 reads TGTGCCAGCAGCGTCGTGGCTGGGGGGGAAGACTATGGCTACACCTTC.

CDR3 sequence (DNA): TGTGCCAGCAGCTGGACGGGAGGGTCCACAGATACGCAGTATTTT. It yields the protein CASSWTGGSTDTQYF. This chain connects TRBV5-4 to TRBJ2-3; 8 nucleotides line up with TRBD2. Losses at the gene ends were 3 bases for V and 2 bases for J; bases not matched to a gene: 5. This CDR3 spans 15 amino acids. Per germline, CDR1 SGHNT and CDR2 YYREEE (reference sequence). The complete variable domain, with remaining parts taken from reference TRBV5-4 and TRBJ2-3, reads ETGVTQSPTHLIKTRGQQVTLRCSSQSGHNTVSWYQQALGQGPQFIFQYYREEENGRGNFPPRFSGLQFPNYSSELNVNALELDDSALYLCASSWTGGSTDTQYFGPGTRLTVL.

This chain uses TRBV30 with TRBJ2-1, with D perhaps TRBD1 (5 bases). Germline-derived CDR1 and CDR2 are GTSNPN and SVGIG (reference sequence). This CDR3 comprises 12 residues. The ends were cut back, 0 bases at V and 7 bases at J, with 7 bases in the middle. CDR3 region: CAWSVKGNEQFF. As DNA, the CDR3 is TGTGCCTGGAGTGTAAAGGGGAATGAGCAGTTCTTC.

This clone came up a few times. The chain recombines TRBV7-3 with TRBJ1-1; perhaps TRBD1 as D (5 bases). The CDR3 spans 13 residues. CDR1 and CDR2 from the germline V gene are SGHTA and FQGTGA. Between the trimmed V and J ends, which lost 1 base and 3 bases, there was a span of 6 bases. CDR3 nucleotides: TGTGCCAGCAGCTTAAGAGGGGACACTGAAGCTTTCTTT. Its translation: CASSLRGDTEAFF.

The genes are TRBV5-1 and TRBJ2-1, with D maybe TRBD2 (5 bases). This CDR3 region has 15 residues. Germline CDR1 reads SGHRS; CDR2 reads YFSETQ. Trimming stripped 4 bases from V and 4 bases from J, with 15 bases between. This CDR3 reads CASSAGQTSYNEQFF. The CDR3 region has the DNA TGCGCCAGCAGCGCGGGTCAGACATCGTACAATGAGCAGTTCTTC.

This chain links TRBV7-9 with TRBJ1-4; D is unclear. Deletions cut 4 bases from V and 0 bases from J, with 12 bases between. The CDR3 sequence is 16 residues long. Germline V gene data show CDR1 as SEHNR and CDR2 as FQNEAQ (reference sequence). In DNA form, the CDR3 reads TGTGCCAGCAGCTCTTACTCCTCCCCAACTAATGAAAAACTGTTTTTT. Amino acids: CASSSYSSPTNEKLFF.

This chain connects TRBV6-5 to TRBJ2-7, with D tentatively TRBD2 (6 bases). V shed 2 bases and J shed 3 bases, with 14 bases lying between them. The CDR3 loop spans 15 amino acids. The V gene's germline CDR1 is MNHEY and CDR2 SVGAGI. The CDR3 region has the DNA TGTGCCAGCAGTTACCTTAGCGGAGATCACTACGAGCAGTACTTC. It is translated as CASSYLSGDHYEQYF.

This clone rates as medium-sized. The chain combines TRBV19 with TRBJ2-7, with D unclear. Germline lookup yields CDR1 LNHDA and CDR2 SQIVND (reference sequence). CDR3 length: 14 amino acids. The V gene lost 0 bases and the J gene lost 3 bases, with 9 bases spanning the gap. CDR3 sequence (DNA): TGTGCCAGTAGTATAGATCGCGTCGGCTACGAGCAGTACTTC. This gives the protein CASSIDRVGYEQYF.

This clone occurred a few times. The CDR3 region is CATSDPGVAQRQETQYF. CDR3 nucleotides: TGTGCCACCAGTGACCCCGGTGTGGCGCAACGTCAAGAGACCCAGTACTTC. The chain is built from TRBV24-1 and TRBJ2-5; D remains unclear. The V gene's germline CDR1 is KGHDR and CDR2 SFDVKD. The CDR3 has 17 amino acids. Trimming took 4 bases from V and 2 from J, leaving 19 bases between them.

The V and J genes are TRBV6-1 and TRBJ2-4, with no clear D. V gave up 5 bases and J gave up 5 bases, with 13 bases separating them. The length of the CDR3 is 14 residues. CDR1 and CDR2 from the germline V gene are MNHNS and SASEGT. This CDR3 reads CASSYEPLQNIQYF. CDR3 coding DNA: TGTGCCAGCAGTTATGAACCGCTTCAAAACATTCAGTACTTC.

The genes are TRBV15 and TRBJ2-7, with D maybe TRBD2 (5 bases). In germline, CDR1 is LNHNV, CDR2 YYDKDF (reference sequence). This CDR3 region has 15 residues. The germline V and J ends were trimmed by 0 bases and 7 bases, with 16 bases remaining between them. CDR3 amino acids: CATSREVASPKEQYF. CDR3 sequence (DNA): TGTGCCACCAGCAGAGAGGTAGCGTCCCCTAAAGAGCAGTACTTC.

The V and J genes are TRBV24-1 and TRBJ2-3; perhaps D is TRBD1 or TRBD2 (5 bases each). Trimming removed 0 bases from V and 2 bases from J, with 11 bases in between. CDR3 length: 16 residues. The germline gives CDR1 KGHDR, CDR2 SFDVKD. The CDR3 sequence: CATSDLHRGDTDTQYF. The CDR3 DNA follows: TGTGCCACCAGTGATTTGCATCGGGGCGACACAGATACGCAGTATTTT.

The chain has TRBV2 and TRBJ2-7; 10 nucleotides line up with TRBD1. Unmatched junction bases numbered 9, after V lost 10 bases and J lost 3 bases. The CDR3 totals 14 residues. Per germline, CDR1 SNHLY and CDR2 FYNNEI. As DNA, the CDR3 is TGTGCCACCAACCCGGGGACAGGGGTCTACGAGCAGTACTTC. It specifies CATNPGTGVYEQYF.

This clone has just one count. The chain uses TRBV5-1 and TRBJ1-2; 7 positions agree with TRBD1. Germline V gives CDR1 SGHRS, CDR2 YFSETQ. The CDR3 has 15 amino acids. V shed 1 base and J 5 bases; nucleotides not matched to a gene: 8. CDR3 region: CASSLTGAEQYGYTF. DNA of the CDR3: TGCGCCAGCAGCTTGACAGGGGCGGAACAGTATGGCTACACCTTC. The full variable domain, completed using reference TRBV5-1 and TRBJ1-2, is KAGVTQTPRYLIKTRGQQVTLSCSPISGHRSVSWYQQTPGQGLQFLFEYFSETQRNKGNFPGRFSGRQFSNSRSEMNVSTLELGDSALYLCASSLTGAEQYGYTFGSGTRLTVV.

The chain carries TRBV4-1 and TRBJ2-1, with TRBD2 matching over 7 bases. Germline trimming cut 2 bases from V and 2 bases from J; bases unmatched to any gene: 6. The CDR3 length is 16 residues. Germline assignment: CDR1 MGHRA and CDR2 YSYEKL. CDR3 nucleotide sequence: TGCGCCAGCAGCCAACTTCTAGCGGACACCTACAATGAGCAGTTCTTC. Translation gives CASSQLLADTYNEQFF.